What follows are 22 T cell receptor beta chains derived from one specimen sequenced in a study of shared clonotypes between healthy human individuals. Profiling relied on immunoSEQ multiplex PCR, and the TCRdb table lists in-frame clones only, not all of them. The data hold some 500,000 clones, with 79% observed a single time. The sequencing input was PBMCs. The source of these receptors is a woman in her thirties or forties in good health. Some clones in this sample may be carry-over from other donors' samples.

The V call is TRBV2, the J call TRBJ1-2; the D gene is possibly TRBD1 (5 bases). This CDR3 contains 14 residues. The V gene lost 1 base and the J gene lost 4 bases, with 10 bases spanning the gap. Germline loops: CDR1 SNHLY, CDR2 FYNNEI. CDR3 protein: CASSEDRSGYGYTF. The CDR3 nucleotides read TGTGCCAGCAGTGAAGACAGGTCAGGCTATGGCTACACCTTC.

This clone was seen only once. The chain recombines TRBV10-3 with TRBJ2-3; D may correspond to TRBD1 or TRBD2 (6 bases each). Germline V lookup: CDR1 ENHRY, CDR2 SYGVKD. The CDR3 covers 19 residues. V dropped 4 bases and J dropped 2 bases, with 25 bases sitting between them. The CDR3 loop reads CAISAWRGIWAGNTDTQYF. The CDR3 DNA follows: TGTGCCATCAGTGCGTGGAGGGGGATTTGGGCTGGGAACACAGATACGCAGTATTTT.

The rearrangement uses TRBV6-1 and TRBJ1-1; D gene ambiguous. CDR1 and CDR2 (germline): MNHNS, SASEGT. There are 13 residues in the CDR3. Trimming took off 5 bases at V and 5 bases at J, with 12 bases between the two ends. CDR3 residues: CASSIGRATEAFF. CDR3 DNA sequence: TGTGCCAGCAGTATTGGACGTGCGACTGAAGCTTTCTTT.

The chain recombines TRBV21-1 with TRBJ2-1; the table assigns TRBD2, which was not confirmed against the DNA. TRBV21-1 is deemed a pseudogene. This CDR3 is 17 amino acids long. The CDR3 nucleotides read TGTGCCAGCAGCAACCAGGGGTCTAGCGGGATCTACAATGAGCAGTTCTTC. Amino acids: CASSNQGSSGIYNEQFF.

As concerns this clone: A much larger clone sits a single nucleotide away, making a read error possible. The chain joins TRBV30 to TRBJ1-5; the match to TRBD1 covers 7 bases. The CDR3 consists of 13 residues. Germline V gene sequence: CDR1 GTSNPN, CDR2 SVGIG (reference sequence). V shed 1 base, J shed 5 bases, and the junction held 2 bases outside the gene matches. This chain's CDR3 is CAWSGQGDQPQHF. CDR3 coding DNA: TGTGCCTGGAGTGGACAGGGCGATCAGCCCCAGCATTTT.

The chain uses TRBV4-1 and TRBJ2-5, with 9 nucleotides matching TRBD2. V shed 3 bases and J 4 bases; nucleotides not matched to a gene: 9. Germline lookup yields CDR1 MGHRA and CDR2 YSYEKL. There are 16 residues in the CDR3. DNA of the CDR3: TGCGCCAGCAGCCACCCACCGGGACTAGCATCAGAGACCCAGTACTTC. The encoded protein is CASSHPPGLASETQYF.

This chain connects TRBV9 to TRBJ2-7, with 10 bases that match TRBD2. J gave up 2 bases and V 3 bases, and 8 bases lay outside the gene matches. The CDR3 extends over 16 amino acids. The germline V gene has CDR1 SGDLS and CDR2 YYNGEE. The CDR3 region has the DNA TGTGCCAGCAGCGCTGCCGGGACTAGCGTCGCCTACGAGCAGTACTTC. As protein: CASSAAGTSVAYEQYF.

For this clone: Sequence at one end of the junction differs from germline and may be a read error. Distinct nucleotide sequences in the sample also encode this CDR3. The CDR3 spells CASSLAGAAFF. In DNA, the CDR3 is TGTGCTAGCAGCTTAGCGGGGGCAGCTTTCTTT. The chain recombines TRBV7-9 with TRBJ1-1; D perhaps matches TRBD1 (6 bases). The CDR3 contains 11 residues. CDR1 and CDR2 from the germline V gene are SEHNR and FQNEAQ (reference sequence).

This clone appeared once. This chain uses TRBV10-3 with TRBJ1-2; 7 positions match TRBD1. J lost 0 bases, V lost 6 bases, and 4 bases had no gene match. Germline values: CDR1 ENHRY, CDR2 SYGVKD. The CDR3 runs to 14 residues. CDR3 DNA sequence: TGTGCCATCAGAGGGGGACAGACTAACTATGGCTACACCTTC. Protein sequence: CAIRGGQTNYGYTF.

This clone was detected only a few times. The CDR3 DNA reads TGTGCCAGCAGCTTTGAGGGGGCTTCCGAGACCCAGTACTTC. It specifies CASSFEGASETQYF. J is TRBJ2-5 and V is TRBV7-9; 7 nucleotides align to TRBD1. The CDR3 runs to 14 residues. Germline CDR1 reads SEHNR; CDR2 reads FQNEAQ (reference sequence). Trimming removed 3 bases from V and 5 bases from J; junction bases left unmatched: 6.

The gene calls are TRBV5-1 and TRBJ2-7; 12 nucleotides match TRBD2. Germline CDR1 SGHRS, CDR2 YFSETQ. The junction had 3 bases not matched to a gene; V was cut back by 4 bases and J by 1 base. The CDR3 runs 15 residues. The CDR3 DNA follows: TGCGCCAGCAGCCCCCTAGCGGGAGGGTCCTACGAGCAGTACTTC. It translates to CASSPLAGGSYEQYF.

The count of this clone is one. This rearrangement joins TRBV5-1 to TRBJ2-5; D might be TRBD1 or TRBD2, each matching 6 bases. V lost 3 bases and J 4 bases, leaving 16 bases between the germline ends. The CDR3 has 15 residues. Germline V gene sequence: CDR1 SGHRS, CDR2 YFSETQ. The CDR3 DNA sequence: TGCGCCAGCAGCTCGGGAGCAGGGGTTACAGAGACCCAGTACTTC. Its translation: CASSSGAGVTETQYF.

This clone has only one observation. CDR3 coding DNA: TGTGCCTGGAGCCCGGACAGGGGACTAGCGGTCTCCTCCTACGAGCAGTACTTC. Protein: CAWSPDRGLAVSSYEQYF. This chain connects TRBV30 to TRBJ2-7; 11 positions agree with TRBD2. The CDR3 covers 18 residues. Trimming cost V 3 bases and J 0 bases; bases outside gene matches: 13. Per the germline V gene, CDR1 is GTSNPN and CDR2 is SVGIG (reference sequence).

The chain recombines TRBV6-1 with TRBJ1-2; the D gene is possibly TRBD1 (5 bases). The CDR3 spans 13 residues. Trimming took off 2 bases at V and 8 bases at J, with 12 bases between the two ends. Per the germline V gene, CDR1 is MNHNS and CDR2 is SASEGT. This CDR3 is CASSERQGGGYTF. The CDR3 nucleotides read TGTGCCAGCAGTGAAAGGCAGGGCGGCGGCTACACCTTC.

This clone showed up just once. The rearrangement links TRBV10-3 to TRBJ2-7, with D possibly being TRBD2 (6 bases). This CDR3 is 14 amino acids long. Per germline, CDR1 ENHRY and CDR2 SYGVKD. V shed 7 bases and J shed 7 bases, with 20 bases lying between them. The CDR3 nucleotides read TGTGCCATCAAAGGATTAGCGGTTAGTATGGAGCAGTACTTC. Translating gives CAIKGLAVSMEQYF.

The chain employs TRBV28 and TRBJ1-5; the D gene is possibly TRBD1 (6 bases). Germline assignment: CDR1 MDHEN and CDR2 SYDVKM. The V end lost 2 bases, the J end lost 0 bases, and 14 bases lay between the germline ends. This CDR3 contains 17 residues. CDR3 in DNA: TGTGCCAGCAGTTTACCAAGAGGACAGTATAGCAATCAGCCCCAGCATTTT. It is translated as CASSLPRGQYSNQPQHF.

V usage is TRBV6-4 and J usage is TRBJ1-2; TRBD1 matches 7 bases. The J segment lost 4 bases and the V segment lost 5 bases, leaving 10 bases of the junction unmatched. Per germline, CDR1 MRHNA and CDR2 SNTAGT. There are 15 residues in the CDR3. The CDR3 bases are TGTGCCAGCAGTCTTTCCGTGGGACAGTCCTATGGCTACACCTTC. This translates into CASSLSVGQSYGYTF.

Turning to this clone: At one boundary the junction diverges from the germline segment, which might be a read error. This CDR3 is also generated by other DNA sequences in the sample. This chain uses TRBV5-6 with TRBJ1-2; 7 bases are shared with TRBD1. This CDR3 contains 15 residues. CDR1 SGHDT and CDR2 YYEEEE come from the germline V gene. CDR3 residues: CASSPTPTGFYGYTF. CDR3 sequence (DNA): TGTGCCAGCAGCCCCACCCCGACAGGGTTCTATGGTTACACCTTC.

Turning to this clone: A junction end diverges from the germline sequence, so it may reflect a read error. The chain employs TRBV11-1 and TRBJ2-5, with 7 bases aligning to TRBD2. CDR3 size: 13 residues. CDR1 is SGHAT and CDR2 is FQDESV in the germline V gene (reference sequence). CDR3 region: CAISGTLQETQYF. The CDR3 DNA follows: TGTGCCATCAGCGGGACTCTACAAGAGACCCAGTACTTC.

This clone has a single count. The chain has TRBV4-3 and TRBJ1-4; 11 nucleotides align to TRBD1. V was clipped by 0 bases and J by 2 bases; unmatched bases: 5. CDR3 length: 18 residues. CDR1 is LGHNA, CDR2 YSLEER, per germline. Here the CDR3 reads CASSQDLDRGLTNEKLFF. DNA for the CDR3: TGCGCCAGCAGCCAAGATCTGGACAGGGGGCTGACTAATGAAAAACTGTTTTTT.

CDR3 sequence (DNA): TGTGCCAGCAGTGGAGGGAACCAGCCCCAGCATTTT. Protein sequence: CASSGGNQPQHF. The rearrangement uses TRBV28 and TRBJ1-5, with no clear D. V was shortened by 5 bases and J by 7 bases, with 9 bases between the two germline ends. This CDR3 region has 12 residues. Germline lookup yields CDR1 MDHEN and CDR2 SYDVKM.

On this clone: Distinct nucleotide sequences in the sample also encode this CDR3. This chain connects TRBV5-4 to TRBJ1-5; no firm D call. The CDR3 loop spans 13 amino acids. V shed 2 bases and J shed 4 bases, with 7 bases lying between them. The germline CDR1 and CDR2 sequences are SGHNT and YYREEE (reference sequence). The CDR3 spells CASSFEGNQPQHF. DNA of the CDR3: TGTGCCAGCAGCTTTGAAGGGAATCAGCCCCAGCATTTT.